This is a list of T cell receptor beta chains from one sample in a study of tumor-infiltrating lymphocytes in primary liver carcinoma. TCRdb passed the multiplex PCR reads through MiXCR, listing each CDR3 protein once. This sample has under 200,000 distinct CDR3 sequences, with less than 65% found just once. What was sequenced was peripheral blood. The receptors were sampled from a woman aged 60-75 years with primary liver carcinoma and hepatitis B virus infection. CDR3s include the opening cysteine and the closing phenylalanine or tryptophan. The order of the fields is D gene, clone size, V gene, J gene, CDR3 protein, CDR3 DNA. The D gene is left open where the match is weak. The size of a clone is reported for some rows only, either as once, few or many, or as a class for expanded clones.

>NA|NA|TRBV6-1|TRBJ1-3
CASRQSGGNAIYF
TGTGCCAGCAGACAGTCCGGAGGAAACGCCATATATTTT
>NA|many|TRBV6-1|TRBJ1-2
CASSEYNGYTF
TGTGCCAGCAGTGAATACAATGGCTACACCTTC
>NA|many|TRBV12-3/TRBV12-4|TRBJ1-5
CASRRNVAGLSNQPQHF
TGTGCCAGCAGACGAAATGTGGCAGGGCTTAGCAATCAGCCCCAGCATTTT
>NA|NA|TRBV4-1|TRBJ2-5
CASSRPQETQYF
TGCGCCAGCAGCCGACCGCAAGAAACCCAGTACTTC
>NA|NA|TRBV19|TRBJ2-3
CASSTTGRTDTQYF
TGTGCCAGTAGTACGACAGGGAGGACAGATACGCAATATTTT
>TRBD1|once|TRBV28|TRBJ1-4
CTSLDRSGGGKLFF
TGTACCAGCCTTGACAGGTCAGGGGGTGGAAAACTGTTTTTT
>TRBD2|once|TRBV6-5|TRBJ2-7
CASSYSTSAYEQYF
TGTGCCAGCAGTTACTCGACTAGCGCCTACGAGCAGTACTTC
>TRBD1|NA|TRBV29-1|TRBJ2-5
CNSTRPDRGEAQYF
TGCAACTCCACGAGGCCCGACAGGGGTGAGGCCCAGTACTTC
>NA|NA|TRBV5-5|TRBJ2-6
CASNLEVGSGANVLTF
TGTGCCAGCAACTTGGAGGTAGGGTCTGGGGCCAACGTCCTGACTTTC
>NA|NA|TRBV5-3|TRBJ2-1
CARSLRSHNEQFF
TGTGCCAGAAGTCTGCGCAGTCACAATGAGCAGTTCTTC
>NA|many|TRBV12-3/TRBV12-4|TRBJ1-1
CASSLRRTEAFF
TGTGCCAGCAGTTTACGTCGGACTGAAGCTTTCTTT
>NA|many|TRBV12-3/TRBV12-4|TRBJ2-1
CASSSPVAGDEQFF
TGTGCCAGCAGTTCACCAGTAGCCGGGGATGAGCAGTTCTTC
>TRBD1|NA|TRBV11-3|TRBJ2-7
CVSYLWTGDSYEQYF
TGTGTCAGCTACTTGTGGACAGGCGACTCCTACGAGCAGTACTTC
>TRBD1|once|TRBV29-1|TRBJ2-4
CGVATGTGATIQYF
TGCGGCGTTGCAACCGGAACAGGGGCCACCATTCAGTACTTC
>TRBD2|NA|TRBV29-1|TRBJ2-7
CRIARLAGEGEQYF
TGCAGAATTGCCCGACTAGCGGGAGAGGGGGAGCAGTACTTC
>TRBD2|NA|TRBV7-9|TRBJ2-1
CASSPRTSGNSYNEQFF
TGTGCCAGCAGCCCGAGGACTAGCGGGAACTCCTACAATGAGCAGTTCTTC
>NA|NA|TRBV28|TRBJ2-7
CASSLEGEPYEQYF
TGTGCCAGCAGTCTAGAGGGAGAACCCTACGAGCAGTACTTC
>NA|many|TRBV29-1|TRBJ2-2
CSAEGQGNTGELFF
TGCAGCGCAGAAGGTCAGGGGAACACCGGGGAGCTGTTTTTT
>TRBD1|many|TRBV6-5|TRBJ1-2
CASSYSAGGTNYGYTF
TGTGCCAGCAGTTACTCGGCAGGGGGCACTAACTATGGCTACACCTTC
>NA|NA|TRBV11-3|TRBJ2-7
CVSSFSQTAYNEQYF
TGTGTCAGCAGCTTTTCCCAGACCGCCTACAATGAGCAGTACTTC
>NA|NA|TRBV6-5|TRBJ2-5
CARTYRRGQETQYF
TGTGCCCGCACTTACCGCAGGGGCCAAGAGACCCAGTACTTC
>TRBD1|many|TRBV12-3/TRBV12-4|TRBJ1-5
CATGTGSQPQHF
TGTGCCACCGGGACAGGGAGTCAGCCCCAGCATTTT
>TRBD2|NA|TRBV12-3/TRBV12-4|TRBJ2-1
CAGTPPRGGSSYNEQFF
TGTGCCGGCACCCCCCCCCGGGGCGGGAGCTCCTACAATGAGCAGTTCTTC
>TRBD2|NA|TRBV5-1|TRBJ2-7
CASSPGTSGDPYQHF
TGCGCCAGCAGCCCCGGGACTAGCGGGGACCCTTACCAGCACTTC
>TRBD1|NA|TRBV5-6|TRBJ1-6
CASSWGTEVPPPHF
TGTGCCAGCAGCTGGGGGACAGAGGTTCCACCCCCCCACTTT
>TRBD2|NA|TRBV5-4|TRBJ2-7
CASSSGLSGSSTDEQYF
TGTGCCAGCAGCTCGGGACTATCGGGATCCAGCACCGACGAGCAGTACTTC
>NA|medium-sized|TRBV11-2|TRBJ2-5
CASSYIGETQYF
TGTGCCAGCAGTTACATAGGGGAGACCCAGTACTTC
>TRBD2|NA|TRBV29-1|TRBJ2-1
CSVGPRLAPNEQFF
TGCAGCGTTGGGCCCCGACTAGCTCCCAATGAGCAGTTCTTC
>TRBD2|many|TRBV5-1|TRBJ2-3
CASSTLLTSGSADTQYF
TGCGCCAGCAGCACTCTATTGACTAGCGGGAGCGCAGATACGCAGTATTTT
>NA|once|TRBV11-2|TRBJ2-3
CASSLDRVDTQYF
TGCGCCAGCAGCTTAGATCGGGTGGATACGCAGTATTTT
>NA|NA|TRBV7-9|TRBJ1-3
CASSSTLSGNTIYF
TGTGCCAGCAGCTCCACCCTCTCTGGAAACACCATATATTTT
>NA|NA|TRBV29-1|TRBJ2-3
CSVDSAGARRGYTHYF
TGCAGCGTTGATTCGGCCGGGGCCCGGCGAGGGTATACGCATTATTTT
>TRBD1|many|TRBV11-2|TRBJ2-2
CASSPDRVNAGELFF
TGTGCCAGCAGTCCCGACAGGGTCAACGCCGGGGAGCTGTTTTTT
>NA|NA|TRBV6-6|TRBJ1-5
CASNEGNQPQHF
TGTGCCAGCAATGAGGGAAATCAGCCCCAGCATTTT
>TRBD1|many|TRBV6-6|TRBJ2-2
CASSYGGQGNAGELFF
TGTGCCAGCAGTTACGGGGGACAGGGGAACGCCGGGGAGCTGTTTTTT
>TRBD2|NA|TRBV11-2|TRBJ2-1
CASSAGLVGDYMTDEQFF
TGTGCCAGCAGCGCGGGGCTCGTAGGGGACTATATGACCGATGAGCAGTTCTTC
>NA|few|TRBV14|TRBJ1-1
CASSQDGVGNTEAFF
TGTGCCAGCAGCCAAGATGGGGTGGGGAACACTGAAGCTTTCTTT